This TCR beta chain was found in a study of blood T cell repertoires in COVID-19 (TCRdb year 2020). As for the study more broadly: The collaborator samples originated in the United States, Italy and Spain and spanned the acute and convalescent phases of COVID-19. The material from the prospective study consisted of cDNA or gDNA derived from T cells, B-cell-depleted T cells, or PBMCs. Subjects who had been exposed to COVID-19, were actively infected with it, or had recovered from it provided the deeply sampled blood TCRbeta repertoires that made up the dataset. A freely available public database, intended as a resource for researchers studying the immune response to SARS-CoV-2, is where the repertoires were released. The samples were drawn from two sources: the first 160 participants of the ongoing ImmuneRACE study, and 1,254 subjects contributed by 6 global collaborators. A de-identified subject ID, COVID-19 status, age in years and sex were almost always included in the sample metadata. HLA class I and class II types, where available, came from metadata supplied by the sample provider rather than from assay-based typing. On the study overall, not on this receptor specifically: The quantity of clinical and demographic metadata differed by source and by participant and was supplied without curation.

The immunoSEQ Assay, a bias-controlled multiplex PCR, was used to amplify TCRbeta CDR3 regions from genomic DNA. Per the source publication's procedure: Nucleated cell counts per sample were estimated from amplification of reference gene primers within the assay. Sequence reads were collapsed and filtered to measure the absolute abundance of every unique TCRbeta CDR3 rearrangement. For each sample, productive Simpson clonality was calculated by taking the square root of Simpson's diversity index across productive rearrangements. TCRdb limited this immuneACCESS table to in-frame rearrangements with V and J called. A share of clones is missing; checked studies link under half to unresolved V genes, and the rest is unexplained. The V and J calls and clone size are taken from that table; D and trimming were inferred from the DNA. This sample holds 110,000 to 150,000 clones; around 81% were observed only once. The ten largest make up approximately 5% of the sample.

Collaborating institutions collected whole blood in K2EDTA tubes following their own protocols. For TCRbeta analysis, collaborators shipped samples in one of three forms: frozen whole blood, isolated PBMCs, or DNA extracted from either of those sample types. Concerning this clone: Its antigen is not yet known. No base-level quality is on record; no much larger clone is a single base apart.

The origin of this receptor is a woman aged 45 to 65 with acute or convalescent COVID-19. The sample was peripheral blood.

The DNA sequence follows: TGTGCCAGCAGCTCACGGACAGGGGGCAATCAGCCCCAGCATTTT. This sequence encodes CASSSRTGGNQPQHF. The chain was built from TRBV5-8 and TRBJ1-5; 9 bases in between match TRBD1. Sequences SGHTS (CDR1) and YDEGEE (CDR2) are obtained from the germline V gene. V and J are trimmed by 3 bases and 2 bases, and the gene matches miss 3 bases of the junction. Inclusive of the bounding cysteine and phenylalanine, the CDR3 is 15 residues long. Only the CDR3 DNA stays, 45 bases, in frame from base 1.